This TCR beta chain emerged from a study of siplizumab effects on memory and regulatory T cells. Study results and limitations: Naive T cells seemed more diverse than memory cells and seemed major alloresponse contributors. Naive or memory phenotype was unassignable for roughly 80-96% of proliferating CD4+ or CD8+ clones. Proliferating Tregs' suppressive function in siplizumab cultures went unconfirmed.

Points on this clone: Its antigen remains unidentified.

The length of the CDR3 is 13 residues. After removal of 8 bases from V and 4 bases from J, the junction contained 6 bases not matched to a gene. CDR1 is ENHRY, CDR2 SYGVKD, per germline. TCR templates numbering around 110,000 were assayed per sample. TCRdb keeps only in-frame clones here, not all; method: immunoSEQ multiplex PCR. Of some 88,000 clones in the sample, about nine tenths were seen once. Sequences were obtained from CD4+ T cells sorted from blood. The receptor was isolated from a human donor in good health. The V call is TRBV10-3, the J call TRBJ1-2; 8 nucleotides agree with TRBD1. The CDR3 DNA sequence: TGTGCCATCCTGGACAGGGACAGCTATGGCTACACCTTC. Protein product: CAILDRDSYGYTF.